This TCR beta chain came from a study of response to subunit inactivated influenza vaccine. From the RT-PCR reads, TCRdb called clonotypes with MiXCR, one entry per CDR3 protein. The sample yields some 550,000 distinct CDR3 sequences, approximately 22% seen once. V dropped 1 base and J dropped 14 bases, with 18 bases sitting between them. CDR1 is DFQATT and CDR2 is SNEGSKA in the germline V gene (reference sequence). The CDR3 is made up of 13 amino acids. These records were also assigned to another study, of T cells expressing NK-cell markers. From that report: 5'RACE template switching with UMIs generated TCR beta cDNA. The share of CD8+ T cells held by dominant NKG2C+ clonotypes was about 1.0-7.5% in 5 or 6 donors. Four of the donors also had these clonotypes leading their CD3+CD56-NKG2C+ fraction.

Source: CD4+ T cells sorted from PBMCs, taken 12 days after vaccination. The chain combines TRBV20-1 with TRBJ2-4; D possibly corresponds to TRBD2 (6 bases). The receptor's source is a man in his fifties or sixties who received an inactivated influenza vaccine. In DNA form, the CDR3 reads TGCAGTGCTAGAGGAACCCCCGGGACTCCTAAGTACTTC. It specifies CSARGTPGTPKYF.